This TCR beta chain is from a study of Graves' ophthalmopathy and Graves' hyperthyroidism. Study information: Stable hyperthyroidism referred to disease that showed no ophthalmopathy within 18 months of follow-up.

Amplified material comprised TCR beta CDR3 regions derived from RNA transcripts. Second-round multiplex PCR came after first-round RT-PCR with HTBI primers. TCRdb re-called the multiplex PCR reads with MiXCR, one entry per CDR3 protein. This table has around 1.1 million distinct CDR3 sequences, around a third appearing once. The hyperthyroidism patients had a new diagnosis of under 2 months' duration and were aged 18 to 65. In this cohort, patients with other autoimmune diseases, uncontrolled infections, pregnancy or lactation were excluded. The study, taken as a whole, reports: Ophthalmopathy and stable hyperthyroidism were discriminated by a 13-signature model, with about 90% sensitivity and 65% to 83% specificity.

Points on this clonotype: Its matching antigen is unknown.

V was pared by 1 base and J by 2 bases, with 9 bases between. The CDR3 length is 15 residues. The germline CDR1 and CDR2 sequences are DFQATT and SNEGSKA (reference sequence). The TCR was taken from an adult man with Graves' hyperthyroidism. The sample was peripheral blood or thyroid tissue (not recorded which). The gene calls are TRBV20-1 and TRBJ2-6; D ambiguous. The CDR3, as DNA: TGCAGTGCTAGAGTCCGGGTCGCTGGGGCCAACGTCCTGACTTTC. Its translation is CSARVRVAGANVLTF.